The clone carrying this T cell receptor beta chain was detected only a few times. Its target is unknown. This record comes from a study of T cells after yellow fever vaccination. Study-level results: At about 97% for CD4 and approximately 88% for CD8, most primary-vaccination clones showed up again after the booster.

TCRdb re-derived calls from the 5' RACE reads in MiXCR, one entry per CDR3 protein. The sample lists about 300,000 distinct CDR3 sequences, roughly 6.8% occurring once. Trimming shortened V by 0 bases and J by 5 bases, and 14 bases separated the two germline ends. The length of the CDR3 is 15 residues. The germline gives CDR1 SGHRS, CDR2 YFSETQ. The source material was PBMCs, sampled roughly seven weeks after the first yellow fever vaccination. This receptor was identified in a young man who received the YFV17D yellow fever vaccine. The chain combines TRBV5-1 with TRBJ1-1; no clear D gene. CDR3 protein: CASSLGGPMGTEAFF. The CDR3 DNA reads as TGCGCCAGCAGCTTGGGAGGTCCGATGGGGACTGAAGCTTTCTTT. Using reference TRBV5-1 and TRBJ1-1 for the parts outside the CDR3, the full variable domain is KAGVTQTPRYLIKTRGQQVTLSCSPISGHRSVSWYQQTPGQGLQFLFEYFSETQRNKGNFPGRFSGRQFSNSRSEMNVSTLELGDSALYLCASSLGGPMGTEAFFGQGTRLTVV.